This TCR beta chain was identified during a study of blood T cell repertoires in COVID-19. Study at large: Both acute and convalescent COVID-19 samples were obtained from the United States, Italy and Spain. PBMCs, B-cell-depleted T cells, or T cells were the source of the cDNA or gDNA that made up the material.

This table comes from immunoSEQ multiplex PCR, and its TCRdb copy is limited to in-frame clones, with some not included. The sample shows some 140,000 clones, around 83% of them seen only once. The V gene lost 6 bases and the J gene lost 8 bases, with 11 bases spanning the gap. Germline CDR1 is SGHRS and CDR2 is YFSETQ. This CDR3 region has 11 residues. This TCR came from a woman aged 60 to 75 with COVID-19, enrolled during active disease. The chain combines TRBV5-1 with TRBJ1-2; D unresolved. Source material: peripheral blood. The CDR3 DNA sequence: TGCGCCAGCATCAAATCGGGAGGCTACACCTTC. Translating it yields CASIKSGGYTF.